This TCR beta chain originates from a study of blood T cell repertoires in COVID-19 (dated by TCRdb to about 2020). At the level of the whole study: Samples covering the acute and convalescent phases of COVID-19 were provided by collaborators in the United States, Italy and Spain. Sample metadata almost always included a de-identified subject ID, COVID-19 status, age in years and sex. Samples were obtained from the ongoing ImmuneRACE study (first 160 participants) and from some 1,300 subjects provided by 6 global collaborators. The material from the prospective study consisted of cDNA or gDNA derived from T cells, B-cell-depleted T cells, or PBMCs. Where available, HLA class I and class II types were obtained from metadata supplied by the sample provider rather than from assay-based typing. Deeply sampled blood TCRbeta repertoires from subjects exposed to, actively infected with, or recovered from COVID-19 were included in the dataset. A freely available public database, intended as a resource for researchers studying the immune response to SARS-CoV-2, is where the repertoires were released.

V is pared back by 8 bases and J by 5 bases, with 19 bases lying between the germline termini. CDR1 and CDR2 are read off the germline V gene (reference sequence) as SGHAT and FQDESV. From its cysteine to its phenylalanine, the CDR3 spans 14 amino acids. Only the CDR3 region is kept as DNA, spanning 42 bases read in frame from base 1. As for this clone: Its antigen specificity is not known. No base-level quality is on record; no much larger clone is a single base apart.

TCRbeta CDR3 regions were amplified from genomic DNA using the immunoSEQ Assay, a bias-controlled multiplex PCR. The original methods were these. Nucleated cell counts per sample were estimated from amplification of reference gene primers within the assay. Sequence reads were collapsed and filtered to measure the absolute abundance of every unique TCRbeta CDR3 rearrangement. Productive Simpson clonality was computed per sample as the square root of Simpson's diversity index over productive rearrangements. TCRdb stores this immuneACCESS table with in-frame sequences only. Part of the clones is absent; in the studies checked, under half of the shortfall reflects unresolved V genes, and no reason is known for the rest. V, J and clone size are those of that table, while D and trimming were read from the DNA. This sample gives about 76,000 clones in total; around 83% of them show up just once. The ten largest clones represent approximately 25% of the sample.

Overall study results and their limits: The amount of clinical and demographic metadata varied by source and participant and was provided uncurated.

Each collaborating institution followed its own protocols to collect whole blood in K2EDTA tubes. For TCRbeta analysis, collaborators shipped samples in one of three forms: frozen whole blood, isolated PBMCs, or DNA extracted from either of those sample types. The chain couples TRBV11-1 to TRBJ2-7, and perhaps TRBD1 as D gene, on 5 matching bases. This TCR derives from a human donor in a cohort sampled during active COVID-19. The source material was peripheral blood. CDR3 region: CASSRAGNTHEQYF. The nucleotide sequence reads as follows: TGTGCCAGCTCCAGGGCAGGGAATACTCACGAGCAGTACTTC. The variable domain in full, with residues beyond the CDR3 obtained from the reference TRBV11-1 and TRBJ2-7 genes, is EAEVAQSPRYKITEKSQAVAFWCDPISGHATLYWYRQILGQGPELLVQFQDESVVDDSQLPKDRFSAERLKGVDSTLKIQPAELGDSAMYLCASSRAGNTHEQYFGPGTRLTVT.